This T cell receptor beta chain was recovered during a study of tumor-infiltrating lymphocytes in primary liver carcinoma. Study summary: Patients underwent surgical resection for primary liver carcinoma. General observations from the study: Blood fell significantly below tumors in its top-250-clone fraction (p = 0.039).

TCR beta cDNA was reverse-transcribed from about 500 ng of total RNA. The reaction used a constant-region primer and ProtoScript II reverse transcriptase. Slightly modified ARM-PCR, run as three nested multiplex PCR rounds, produced the TCR beta libraries. TRBV1-TRBV30 forward primers paired with a C-beta reverse primer drove the first two PCR rounds, around 9 cycles each. TCRdb re-analysed the multiplex PCR reads in MiXCR, keeping a single row per CDR3 protein. This table has about 310,000 distinct CDR3 sequences, around three fifths appearing once. This clonotype was observed a few times. Its antigen is not known. Since a much larger clone is just one base distant, this may be a read error. Germline-derived CDR1 and CDR2 are MGHDK and SYGVNS. The CDR3 is 15 amino acids. V shed 5 bases and J shed 4 bases, with 14 bases lying between them. Blood RNA originated from unsorted whole blood, with germline DNA additionally extracted.

The sequence was obtained from a man aged 35 to 55 with primary liver carcinoma and hepatitis B virus infection. Input material: peripheral blood. This sequence joins TRBV25-1 and TRBJ1-4; D is uncertain. CDR3 in amino acids: CASSNPGAYNEKLFF. The CDR3 DNA is TGTGCCAGCAGTAATCCCGGTGCCTATAATGAAAAACTGTTTTTT.